This TCR beta chain is drawn from a study of blood T cell repertoires in COVID-19. Study background: The United States, Italy and Spain were the sources of the acute and convalescent COVID-19 samples. PBMCs, B-cell-depleted T cells, or T cells provided the cDNA or gDNA that made up the material.

TCRdb keeps only in-frame clones here, not all; method: immunoSEQ multiplex PCR. The sample consists of 130,000 to 150,000 clones, 80% to 90% of them appearing once. Unmatched junction bases numbered 11, after V lost 3 bases and J lost 6 bases. Germline-derived CDR1 and CDR2 are SGDLS and YYNGEE. This CDR3 contains 15 residues. The chain uses TRBV9 and TRBJ1-2; TRBD1 matches 7 bases. The sample comprised peripheral blood. The sequence was obtained from a woman aged 60 to 75 with COVID-19, enrolled during active disease. The DNA of the CDR3 is TGTGCCAGCAGCGGACTCACAGGGGTCCTAGATGGCTACACCTTC. Amino acids: CASSGLTGVLDGYTF.